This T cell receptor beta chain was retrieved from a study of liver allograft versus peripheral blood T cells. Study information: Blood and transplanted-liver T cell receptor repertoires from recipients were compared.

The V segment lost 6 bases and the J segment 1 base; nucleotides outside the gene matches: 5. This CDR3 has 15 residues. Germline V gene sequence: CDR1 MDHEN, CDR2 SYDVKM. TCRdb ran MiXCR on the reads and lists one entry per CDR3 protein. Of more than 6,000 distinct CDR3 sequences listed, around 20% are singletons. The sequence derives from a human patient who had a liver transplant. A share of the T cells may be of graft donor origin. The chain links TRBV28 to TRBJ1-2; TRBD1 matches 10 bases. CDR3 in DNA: TGTGCCAGCAGGGGACAGGGGAATGTTAACTATGGCTACACCTTC. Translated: CASRGQGNVNYGYTF.